The clone carrying this T cell receptor beta chain showed up just a few times. Looked up from germline, CDR1 is MNHNS and CDR2 is SASEGT. With V trimmed by 8 bases and J by 3 bases, 7 bases remained unmatched. The CDR3 spans 13 residues. The sample belongs to a study of CD8 T cells in Susac syndrome. The multiple sclerosis control cohort comprised treatment-naive individuals presenting with stable or active relapsing-remitting disease. With random hexamers, roughly 0.45 to 1 ug RNA was reverse transcribed. TCRdb ran MiXCR on the immunoSEQ multiplex PCR reads and lists one entry per CDR3 protein. The sample lists approximately 280,000 distinct CDR3 sequences, 85% seen once, with about 0.11% in the top ten.

This chain uses TRBV6-1 with TRBJ2-7; 7 bases align to TRBD2. The origin of this receptor is a human donor with multiple sclerosis. Sequencing was performed on CD8+ T cells from PBMCs. This CDR3 reads CASVGGSLYEQYF. CDR3 nucleotides: TGTGCCAGCGTCGGGGGGAGTCTCTACGAGCAGTACTTC.